The 13 T cell receptor beta chains below were found in one sample sequenced in a study of blood T cells in healthy people across ages. The second PCR ran roughly 7 to 12 cycles with a sample-barcoded 5' primer and J-beta primers. TCRdb analysed the 5' RACE reads with MiXCR anew, one entry per CDR3 protein. This sample has around 650,000 distinct CDR3 sequences, with roughly 32% found just once. Specimen: blood. The receptor set was obtained from a woman over 75 in good health.

This clonotype occurred once. For the CDR3, the DNA is TGTGCCAGCAGCTTGGGGGGACAGGGCAACTACGAGCAGTACTTC. It codes for CASSLGGQGNYEQYF. The chain is built from TRBV7-3 and TRBJ2-5; 9 nucleotides match TRBD1. TRBJ2-7 matches the DNA end more closely, so the J call is doubtful. This CDR3 is 15 amino acids long. The germline V gene encodes CDR1 SGHTA and CDR2 FQGTGA.

The table lists this clonotype with many counts. This chain links TRBV6-4 with TRBJ2-3; D call uncertain. The CDR3 runs to 14 residues. Trimming took 5 bases from V and 0 from J, leaving 9 bases between them. CDR1 and CDR2 (germline): MRHNA, SNTAGT. The CDR3 protein is CASSTDRSTDTQYF. The CDR3 DNA reads TGTGCCAGCAGTACCGACCGGAGCACAGATACGCAGTATTTT.

This clonotype was seen many times. This chain uses TRBV5-1 with TRBJ2-7; no definite D call. This CDR3 is 12 amino acids long. Trimming left V 0 bases short and J 6 bases short, with 7 bases between. From germline, CDR1 is SGHRS and CDR2 YFSETQ. CDR3 sequence reads: CASSLDIGEQYF. The CDR3 nucleotides are TGCGCCAGCAGCTTGGATATTGGCGAGCAGTACTTC.

To note about this clonotype: This may be a read error, as it is one base from a much larger clone. V and J are TRBV7-8 and TRBJ2-5; D not certain. V lost 4 bases to trimming and J lost 11 bases, with 20 bases between them. CDR3 length: 14 amino acids. The V gene's germline CDR1 is SGHVS and CDR2 FQNEAQ. CDR3 amino acids: CASSYERQSNEQYF. CDR3 nucleotide sequence: TGTGCCAGCAGCTACGAACGGCAGAGTAATGAGCAGTACTTC.

This clonotype was recorded at least ten times. This chain connects TRBV6-6 to TRBJ2-5; 9 bases map to TRBD1. The CDR3 loop spans 14 amino acids. The V gene end was trimmed by 6 bases and the J gene end by 3 bases; junction bases not matched to a gene: 5. Germline V gene sequence: CDR1 MNHNY, CDR2 SVGAGI (reference sequence). The CDR3 sequence: CASRLTGGKETQYF. In nucleotides, the CDR3 is TGTGCCAGCAGACTTACAGGGGGCAAAGAGACCCAGTACTTC.

This clonotype showed up many times. The CDR3 DNA sequence: TGTGCCACCAGTGGCGGGACAGGGCGCAATGAGCAGTTCTTC. Its translation is CATSGGTGRNEQFF. This sequence joins TRBV24-1 and TRBJ2-1; 9 bases map to TRBD1. The length of the CDR3 is 14 residues. V trimming: 5 bases; J trimming: 6 bases; junction bases outside the gene matches: 4. Germline CDR1 KGHDR, CDR2 SFDVKD.

As for this clonotype: Just one base apart from a much larger clone, this may be a read error. The rearrangement joins TRBV3-1 to TRBJ2-5; TRBD2 matches at 11 bases. The V gene's germline CDR1 is LGHDT and CDR2 YNNKEL (reference sequence). The CDR3 contains 17 residues. V shed 1 base, J shed 1 base, and the junction held 5 bases outside the gene matches. CDR3 sequence: CASSQAISGGAQETQYF. The CDR3, as DNA: TGTGCCAGCAGCCAAGCGATTAGCGGGGGGGCCCAAGAGACCCAGTACTTC.

Concerning this clonotype: A much larger clone differs from this one at a single base, so this may be a read error. This CDR3 fails to terminate in the conserved phenylalanine or tryptophan, so it likely reflects a read error. The chain combines TRBV7-8 with TRBJ2-4; D ambiguous. The J call may be faulty, since TRBJ2-5 better matches the DNA end. There are 16 residues in the CDR3. Germline lookup yields CDR1 SGHVS and CDR2 FQNEAQ. CDR3 sequence (DNA): TGTGCCAGCAGCTTCTCTAACATCGGCAGTCGAGAGACCCAGTACTGC. Amino acid sequence: CASSFSNIGSRETQYC.

A note on this clonotype: This could be a read error, since a much larger clone is one nucleotide away. The rearrangement joins TRBV7-9 to TRBJ2-7, with 8 bases lining up with TRBD2. The germline V gene encodes CDR1 SEHNR and CDR2 FQNEAQ (reference sequence). V lost 2 bases and J lost 7; bases outside the gene matches: 7. The CDR3 covers 14 residues. CDR3 sequence reads: CASSLTGGRNEQYF. DNA for the CDR3: TGTGCCAGCAGCTTAACGGGGGGGCGCAATGAGCAGTACTTC.

This clonotype was recorded a few times. The chain links TRBV20-1 to TRBJ1-1; TRBD1 matches 10 bases. Germline V gives CDR1 DFQATT, CDR2 SNEGSKA (reference sequence). The V segment lost 4 bases and the J segment 5 bases; nucleotides outside the gene matches: 7. This CDR3 contains 14 residues. The CDR3 here is CSATDRGLGTEAFF. Here the CDR3 DNA reads TGCAGTGCTACCGACAGGGGGCTAGGGACTGAAGCTTTCTTT.

This clonotype was counted between two and nine times. V usage is TRBV6-1 and J usage is TRBJ2-1; D is undetermined. Judging by the DNA end, TRBJ2-7 fits better; the J call may be wrong. This CDR3 comprises 13 residues. The germline CDR1 and CDR2 sequences are MNHNS and SASEGT. CDR3 bases: TGTGCCAGCAGTTCTGTCGGTAACAATGAGCAGTACTTC. It yields the protein CASSSVGNNEQYF.

This clonotype is a singleton in its sample. The CDR3 here is CASSLMGQFSDTQYF. DNA of the CDR3: TGCGCCAGCAGCTTGATGGGACAGTTTTCGGATACGCAGTATTTT. The genes are TRBV5-1 and TRBJ2-3, with 7 bases aligning to TRBD1. The CDR3 spans 15 residues. The V gene end was trimmed by 1 base and the J gene end by 6 bases; junction bases not matched to a gene: 8. In germline, CDR1 is SGHRS, CDR2 YFSETQ.

In this sample, this clonotype turned up many times. V and J are TRBV6-6 and TRBJ1-1; 10 bases agree with TRBD1. Germline V gives CDR1 MNHNY, CDR2 SVGAGI (reference sequence). This CDR3 region has 14 residues. With V trimmed by 6 bases and J by 4 bases, 5 bases remained unmatched. CDR3 region: CASSLGQGGTEAFF. CDR3 coding DNA: TGTGCCAGCAGCTTAGGACAGGGGGGCACTGAAGCTTTCTTT.